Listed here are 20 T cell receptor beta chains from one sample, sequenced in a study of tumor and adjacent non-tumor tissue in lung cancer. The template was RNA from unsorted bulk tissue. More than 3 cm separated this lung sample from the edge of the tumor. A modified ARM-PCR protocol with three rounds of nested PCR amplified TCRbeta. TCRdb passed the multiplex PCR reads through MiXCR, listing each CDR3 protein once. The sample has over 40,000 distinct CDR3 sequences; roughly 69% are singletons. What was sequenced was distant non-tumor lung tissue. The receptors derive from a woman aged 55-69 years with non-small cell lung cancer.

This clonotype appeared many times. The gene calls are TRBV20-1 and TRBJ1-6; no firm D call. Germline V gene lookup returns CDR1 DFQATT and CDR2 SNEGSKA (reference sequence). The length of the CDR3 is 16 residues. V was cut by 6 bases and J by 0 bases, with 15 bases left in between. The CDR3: CSAVDSLSSYNSPLHF. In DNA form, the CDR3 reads TGCAGTGCCGTAGACTCATTAAGCTCCTATAATTCACCCCTCCACTTT.

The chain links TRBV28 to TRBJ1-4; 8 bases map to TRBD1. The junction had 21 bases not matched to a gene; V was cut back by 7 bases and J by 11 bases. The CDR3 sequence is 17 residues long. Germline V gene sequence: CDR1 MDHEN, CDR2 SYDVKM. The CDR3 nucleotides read TGTGCCAGCATGTGGACAGGGTCCACGGTACGAATGAGGAAACTGTTTTTT. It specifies CASMWTGSTVRMRKLFF.

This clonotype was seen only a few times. The CDR3 reads CASSFNSHTDTQYF. The CDR3 DNA is TGCGCCAGCAGCTTCAACAGCCACACAGATACGCAGTATTTT. The gene calls are TRBV5-1 and TRBJ2-3; no reliable D call. The CDR3 sequence is 14 residues long. V was trimmed by 2 bases and J by 2 bases, leaving 9 bases between them. The germline gives CDR1 SGHRS, CDR2 YFSETQ. The variable domain in full, with the rest retrieved from reference TRBV5-1 and TRBJ2-3, is KAGVTQTPRYLIKTRGQQVTLSCSPISGHRSVSWYQQTPGQGLQFLFEYFSETQRNKGNFPGRFSGRQFSNSRSEMNVSTLELGDSALYLCASSFNSHTDTQYFGPGTRLTVL.

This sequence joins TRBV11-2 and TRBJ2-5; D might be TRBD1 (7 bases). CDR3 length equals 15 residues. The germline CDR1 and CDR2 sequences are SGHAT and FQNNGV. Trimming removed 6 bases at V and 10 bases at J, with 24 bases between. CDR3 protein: CASRSTGTGGGIQYF. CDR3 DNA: TGTGCCAGCAGGTCGACAGGGACTGGGGGCGGGATCCAGTACTTC.

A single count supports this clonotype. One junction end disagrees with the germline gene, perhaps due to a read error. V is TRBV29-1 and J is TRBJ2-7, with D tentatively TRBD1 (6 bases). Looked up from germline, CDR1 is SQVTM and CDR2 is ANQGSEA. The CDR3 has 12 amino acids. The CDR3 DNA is TGCAGCGTAATTGGGGGACACTACAAGCAGTACTTC. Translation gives CSVIGGHYKQYF.

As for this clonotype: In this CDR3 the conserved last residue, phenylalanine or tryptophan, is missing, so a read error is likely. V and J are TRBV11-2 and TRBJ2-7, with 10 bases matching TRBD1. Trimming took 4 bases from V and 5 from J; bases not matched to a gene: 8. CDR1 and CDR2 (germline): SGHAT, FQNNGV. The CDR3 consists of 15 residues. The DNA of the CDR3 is TGTGCCAGCAGCTCGGGGACAGGGGTCCTTCACGAGCAGTACATC. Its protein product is CASSSGTGVLHEQYI.

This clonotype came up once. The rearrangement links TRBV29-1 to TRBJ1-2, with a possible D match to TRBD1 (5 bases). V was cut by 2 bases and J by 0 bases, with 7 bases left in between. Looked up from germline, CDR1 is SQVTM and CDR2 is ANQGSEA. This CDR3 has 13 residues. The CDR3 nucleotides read TGCAGCGTTGAAAAAGGGGCTAACTATGGCTACACCTTC. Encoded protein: CSVEKGANYGYTF.

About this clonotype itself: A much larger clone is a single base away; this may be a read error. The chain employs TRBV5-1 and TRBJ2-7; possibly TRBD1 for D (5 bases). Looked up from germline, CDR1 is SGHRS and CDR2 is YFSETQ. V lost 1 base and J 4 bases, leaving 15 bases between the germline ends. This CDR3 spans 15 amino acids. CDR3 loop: CASSLIWQGPYEQYF. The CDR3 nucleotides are TGCGCCAGCAGCTTGATCTGGCAGGGCCCTTACGAGCAGTACTTC.

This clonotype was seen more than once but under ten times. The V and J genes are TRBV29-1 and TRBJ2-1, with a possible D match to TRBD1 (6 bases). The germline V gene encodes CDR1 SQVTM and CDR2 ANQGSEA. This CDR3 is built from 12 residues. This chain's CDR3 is CNVGHRAGEQFF. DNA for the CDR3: TGCAATGTTGGCCACAGGGCAGGTGAGCAGTTCTTC.

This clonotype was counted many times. As DNA, the CDR3 is TGTGCCAGCTCGGTAGATCTGTACGAGCAGTACTTC. Its protein is CASSVDLYEQYF. The chain combines TRBV28 with TRBJ2-7; D unclear. V lost 8 bases, J lost 4 bases, and 12 bases lay in between. CDR1 is MDHEN, CDR2 SYDVKM, per germline. This CDR3 has 12 amino acids.

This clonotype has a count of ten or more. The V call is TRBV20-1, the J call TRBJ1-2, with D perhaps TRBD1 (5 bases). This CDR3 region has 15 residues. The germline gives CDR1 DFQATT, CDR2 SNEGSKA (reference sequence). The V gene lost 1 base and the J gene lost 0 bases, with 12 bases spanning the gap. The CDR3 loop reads CSARGGTSSNYGYTF. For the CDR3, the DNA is TGCAGTGCTAGAGGGGGGACCTCTTCTAACTATGGCTACACCTTC.

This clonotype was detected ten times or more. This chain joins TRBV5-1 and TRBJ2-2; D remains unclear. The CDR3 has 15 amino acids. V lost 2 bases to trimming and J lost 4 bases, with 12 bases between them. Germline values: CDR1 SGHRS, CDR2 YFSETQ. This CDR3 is CASSFDRSTTGELFF. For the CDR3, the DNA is TGCGCCAGCAGCTTTGACCGGAGCACCACCGGGGAGCTGTTTTTT.

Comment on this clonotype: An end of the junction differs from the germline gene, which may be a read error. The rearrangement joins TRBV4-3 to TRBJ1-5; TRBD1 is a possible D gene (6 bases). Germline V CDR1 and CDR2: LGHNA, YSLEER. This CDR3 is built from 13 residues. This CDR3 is CASSQRQDLPQHF. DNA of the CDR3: TGCGCCAGCAGCCAACGACAGGATCTGCCCCAGCACTTT.

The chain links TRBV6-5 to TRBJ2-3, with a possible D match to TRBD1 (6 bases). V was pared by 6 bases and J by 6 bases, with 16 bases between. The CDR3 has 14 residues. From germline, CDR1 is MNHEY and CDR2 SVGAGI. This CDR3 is CASREGQHADTQYF. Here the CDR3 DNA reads TGTGCCAGCAGAGAAGGACAGCACGCGGATACGCAGTATTTT.

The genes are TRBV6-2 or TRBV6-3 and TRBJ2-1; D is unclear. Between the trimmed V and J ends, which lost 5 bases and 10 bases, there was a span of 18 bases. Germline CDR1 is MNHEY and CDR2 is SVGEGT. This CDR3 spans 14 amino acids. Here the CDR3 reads CASSDLGFGMEQFF. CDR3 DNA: TGTGCCAGCAGTGACCTGGGCTTCGGTATGGAGCAGTTCTTC.

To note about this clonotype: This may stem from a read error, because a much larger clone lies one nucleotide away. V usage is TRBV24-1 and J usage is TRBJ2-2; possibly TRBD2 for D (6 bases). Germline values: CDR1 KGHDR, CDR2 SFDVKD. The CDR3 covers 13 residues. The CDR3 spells CATSGGNTGGLFF. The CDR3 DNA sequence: TGTGCCACCTCTGGGGGAAACACCGGGGGGCTGTTTTTT.

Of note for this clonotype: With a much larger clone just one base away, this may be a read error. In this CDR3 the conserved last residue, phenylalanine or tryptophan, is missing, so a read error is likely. CDR3 residues: CASSPGRGRATNYGYTI. The DNA for the CDR3 is TGTGCCAGCAGCCCCGGGAGGGGCCGGGCGACTAACTATGGCTACACCATC. The chain recombines TRBV13 with TRBJ1-2, with a weak D call TRBD1 (5 bases). The germline V gene has CDR1 PRHDT and CDR2 FYEKMQ (reference sequence). This CDR3 spans 17 amino acids. V was shortened by 5 bases and J by 0 bases, with 19 bases between the two germline ends.

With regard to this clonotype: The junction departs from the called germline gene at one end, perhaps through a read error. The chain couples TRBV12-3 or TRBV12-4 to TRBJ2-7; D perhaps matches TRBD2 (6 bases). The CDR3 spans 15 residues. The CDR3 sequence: CVSSFYGGQSYEQYF. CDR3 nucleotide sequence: TGTGTCAGCAGTTTTTACGGAGGGCAATCCTACGAGCAGTACTTC.

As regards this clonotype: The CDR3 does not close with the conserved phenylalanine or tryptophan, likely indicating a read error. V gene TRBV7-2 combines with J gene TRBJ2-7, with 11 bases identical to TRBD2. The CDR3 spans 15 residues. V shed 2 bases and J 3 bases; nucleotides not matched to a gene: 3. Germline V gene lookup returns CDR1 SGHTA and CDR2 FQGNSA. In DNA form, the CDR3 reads TGTGCCAGCAGCTTATGGCTAGCGGGAGGCTACGAGCAGTACTTA. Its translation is CASSLWLAGGYEQYL.

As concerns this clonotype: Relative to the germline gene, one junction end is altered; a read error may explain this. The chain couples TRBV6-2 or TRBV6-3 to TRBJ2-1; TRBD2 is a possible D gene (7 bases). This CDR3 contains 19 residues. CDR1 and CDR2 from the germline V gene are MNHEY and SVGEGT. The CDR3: CASSSPGTNGGRIYNEQSF. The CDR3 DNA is TGTGCCAGCAGTTCTCCCGGGACTAACGGGGGGCGGATTTACAATGAGCAGTCCTTC.